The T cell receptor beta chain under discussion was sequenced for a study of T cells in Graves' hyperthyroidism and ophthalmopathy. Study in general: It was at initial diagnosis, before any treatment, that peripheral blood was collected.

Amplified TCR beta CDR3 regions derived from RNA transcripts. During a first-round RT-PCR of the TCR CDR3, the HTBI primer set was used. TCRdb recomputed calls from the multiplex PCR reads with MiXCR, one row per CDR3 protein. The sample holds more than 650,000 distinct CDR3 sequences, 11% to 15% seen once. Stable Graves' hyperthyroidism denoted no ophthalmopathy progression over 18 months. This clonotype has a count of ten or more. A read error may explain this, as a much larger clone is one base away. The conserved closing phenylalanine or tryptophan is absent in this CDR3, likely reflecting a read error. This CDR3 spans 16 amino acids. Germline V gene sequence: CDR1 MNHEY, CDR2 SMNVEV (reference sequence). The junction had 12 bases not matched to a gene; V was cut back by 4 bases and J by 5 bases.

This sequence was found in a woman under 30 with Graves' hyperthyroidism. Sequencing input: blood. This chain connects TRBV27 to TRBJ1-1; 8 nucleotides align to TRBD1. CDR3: CASSSYRTGNTTEAFV. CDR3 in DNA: TGTGCCAGCAGTTCCTATCGGACAGGGAATACTACTGAAGCTTTCGTT.